The T cell receptor beta chain under discussion was sequenced for a study of cytomegalovirus exposure and HLA in healthy donors. Germline CDR1 SEHNR, CDR2 FQNEAQ (reference sequence). This CDR3 region has 13 residues. Trimming removed 6 bases from V and 6 bases from J; junction bases left unmatched: 7. Only in-frame clones appear in the TCRdb table, and some are missing; sequencing was by immunoSEQ multiplex PCR. The profile shows some 250,000 clones, 90% of them singletons. The receptor's source is a woman between 18 and 29 years old in good health and CMV-seronegative. Specimen: PBMCs. This sequence joins TRBV7-9 and TRBJ1-2, with 7 bases fitting TRBD1. The CDR3 region is CASRQGEKDGYTF. The CDR3 DNA follows: TGTGCCAGCAGGCAGGGGGAGAAAGATGGCTACACCTTC.